Shown below are 27 T cell receptor beta chains from a single sample sequenced in a study of T cells in Graves' hyperthyroidism and ophthalmopathy. There were TCR beta CDR3 regions amplified from RNA transcripts. A set of HTBI primers served as the primers for a first-round RT-PCR of the TCR CDR3. TCRdb passed the multiplex PCR reads through MiXCR, listing each CDR3 protein once. Of roughly 200,000 distinct CDR3 sequences detected, less than 20% appear once; the ten largest clones hold roughly 49%. The sample taken for sequencing was blood. These receptors all stem from a woman aged 45-60 years with Graves' hyperthyroidism.

The chain employs TRBV6-1 and TRBJ2-2; a weak D match, TRBD2 (6 bases). The CDR3 loop spans 16 amino acids. V dropped 4 bases and J dropped 0 bases, with 12 bases sitting between them. CDR1 is MNHNS and CDR2 is SASEGT in the germline V gene. CDR3 nucleotides: TGTGCCAGCAGTGTATTAGCGGAACCGAACACCGGGGAGCTGTTTTTT. This codes for CASSVLAEPNTGELFF.

The J gene is TRBJ1-1, the V gene TRBV11-2; D is possibly TRBD1 (6 bases). Germline assignment: CDR1 SGHAT and CDR2 FQNNGV. This CDR3 has 16 amino acids. Trimming shortened V by 6 bases and J by 5 bases, and 22 bases separated the two germline ends. The CDR3 region is CASSQGIGLARTEAFF. The CDR3 DNA reads TGTGCCAGCAGTCAGGGGATCGGCTTAGCGAGGACTGAAGCTTTCTTT.

The chain is built from TRBV30 and TRBJ2-4, with a tentative D call TRBD1 (5 bases). The CDR3 totals 14 residues. The germline gives CDR1 GTSNPN, CDR2 SVGIG (reference sequence). V lost 0 bases and J 8 bases, leaving 14 bases between the germline ends. For the CDR3, the DNA is TGTGCCTGGAGTGTGCAGGGTGGGGTGGACATTCAGTACTTC. It codes for CAWSVQGGVDIQYF.

This clonotype was seen a few times. The chain recombines TRBV15 with TRBJ2-2, with TRBD1 matching over 8 bases. V was clipped by 5 bases and J by 7 bases; unmatched bases: 3. Germline V gives CDR1 LNHNV, CDR2 YYDKDF (reference sequence). CDR3 length: 13 residues. This chain's CDR3 is CATSSQGDGELFF. DNA for the CDR3: TGTGCCACCAGCTCACAGGGGGACGGGGAGCTGTTTTTT.

This clonotype was detected ten times or more. This sequence joins TRBV7-9 and TRBJ2-3; TRBD1 is a possible D gene (5 bases). V was shortened by 2 bases and J by 2 bases, with 8 bases between the two germline ends. The V gene's germline CDR1 is SEHNR and CDR2 FQNEAQ (reference sequence). The CDR3 covers 14 residues. In DNA, the CDR3 is TGTGCCAGCAGCTTACCAGGGCTCACAGATACGCAGTATTTT. Protein product: CASSLPGLTDTQYF.

This clonotype appeared a few times. The chain couples TRBV28 to TRBJ1-2, with TRBD1 identical over 9 bases. CDR1 is MDHEN, CDR2 SYDVKM, per germline. The trim removed 5 bases at V and 7 bases at J, leaving 11 bases unmatched. The CDR3 is 15 amino acids. CDR3 sequence reads: CASSPSTGGAGGYTF. CDR3 sequence (DNA): TGTGCCAGCAGTCCATCTACAGGGGGCGCGGGTGGCTACACCTTC.

Many counts were recorded for this clonotype. J is TRBJ2-3 and V is TRBV20-1; D unresolved. The length of the CDR3 is 10 residues. Trimming removed 4 bases at V and 5 bases at J, with 4 bases between. Germline CDR1 and CDR2: DFQATT and SNEGSKA (reference sequence). CDR3 sequence reads: CSATRDTQYF. The CDR3 DNA reads TGCAGTGCTACAAGAGATACGCAGTATTTT.

This clonotype was recorded at least ten times. V and J are TRBV27 and TRBJ2-7; 8 bases fit TRBD1. The V gene's germline CDR1 is MNHEY and CDR2 SMNVEV (reference sequence). This CDR3 region has 14 residues. Unmatched junction bases numbered 5, after V lost 7 bases and J lost 0 bases. The CDR3 bases are TGTGCCAGCAAACCGGGACAGGCCTCCTACGAGCAGTACTTC. It is translated as CASKPGQASYEQYF.

This chain links TRBV20-1 with TRBJ2-2; 7 nucleotides match TRBD1. This CDR3 is built from 13 residues. V shed 6 bases, J shed 5 bases, and the junction held 6 bases outside the gene matches. The V gene's germline CDR1 is DFQATT and CDR2 SNEGSKA (reference sequence). The CDR3 spells CSALGQTTGELFF. The CDR3 DNA is TGCAGTGCCCTGGGACAGACGACCGGGGAGCTGTTTTTT.

This clonotype was recorded a few times. The chain is built from TRBV2 and TRBJ2-7; 11 positions match TRBD2. Losses at the gene ends were 3 bases for V and 1 base for J; bases not matched to a gene: 5. The germline CDR1 and CDR2 sequences are SNHLY and FYNNEI. The CDR3 loop spans 16 amino acids. CDR3 region: CASSDRLAGMSYEQYF. CDR3 DNA sequence: TGTGCCAGCAGTGACCGACTAGCGGGAATGTCCTACGAGCAGTACTTC.

This clonotype was counted ten times or more. This rearrangement joins TRBV11-2 to TRBJ2-1, with TRBD2 matching over 11 bases. Germline loops: CDR1 SGHAT, CDR2 FQNNGV. The junction had 7 bases not matched to a gene; V was cut back by 0 bases and J by 0 bases. The CDR3 covers 19 residues. CDR3 coding DNA: TGTGCCAGCAGCTTAGATCAGGGACTAGCGGACTACTCCTACAATGAGCAGTTCTTC. Protein sequence: CASSLDQGLADYSYNEQFF.

This clonotype was counted at least ten times. The chain employs TRBV20-1 and TRBJ2-3; possible D gene TRBD2, 6 bases. The CDR3 loop spans 14 amino acids. Trimming shortened V by 0 bases and J by 3 bases, and 10 bases separated the two germline ends. Germline lookup yields CDR1 DFQATT and CDR2 SNEGSKA (reference sequence). The CDR3 loop reads CSARDRGGTDTQYF. The CDR3 bases are TGCAGTGCTAGAGATAGGGGAGGTACAGATACGCAGTATTTT.

Worth noting for this clonotype: One base away lies a much larger clone, so this may be a sequencing read error. The chain couples TRBV5-1 to TRBJ1-2; TRBD1 agrees at 7 bases. The V gene's germline CDR1 is SGHRS and CDR2 YFSETQ. This CDR3 is 16 amino acids long. With 0 bases clipped from V and 0 bases from J, the junction kept 5 bases outside the gene matches. The CDR3: CASSLDLGQPNYGYTF. The CDR3 DNA sequence: TGCGCCAGCAGCTTGGATCTGGGACAGCCTAACTATGGCTACACCTTC.

This clonotype was seen repeatedly, ten times or more. The chain carries TRBV28 and TRBJ1-5, with D perhaps TRBD1 (5 bases). In germline, CDR1 is MDHEN, CDR2 SYDVKM. The germline V and J ends were trimmed by 3 bases and 2 bases, with 14 bases remaining between them. This CDR3 spans 16 amino acids. This chain's CDR3 is CASSFIGQGGNQPQHF. In nucleotides, the CDR3 is TGTGCCAGCAGTTTTATTGGGCAGGGAGGCAATCAGCCCCAGCATTTT.

J is TRBJ2-7 and V is TRBV5-4; the match to TRBD2 covers 7 bases. The germline V gene encodes CDR1 SGHNT and CDR2 YYREEE (reference sequence). The CDR3 totals 14 residues. Trimming took 5 bases from V and 6 from J; bases not matched to a gene: 11. In DNA form, the CDR3 reads TGTGCCAGCAGTGCAGCGGGACGCGAAGTCGAGCAGTACTTC. Amino acid sequence: CASSAAGREVEQYF.

This clonotype occurred many times. This rearrangement joins TRBV10-3 to TRBJ1-1; no firm D call. The germline CDR1 and CDR2 sequences are ENHRY and SYGVKD. CDR3 size: 14 residues. V lost 3 bases and J lost 0, with 8 bases in between. As DNA, the CDR3 is TGTGCCATCAGTGACGAGTTCCTGAACACTGAAGCTTTCTTT. Its translation is CAISDEFLNTEAFF.

The rearrangement joins TRBV9 to TRBJ2-1; D is uncertain. Germline V gives CDR1 SGDLS, CDR2 YYNGEE. The V end lost 0 bases, the J end lost 3 bases, and 10 bases lay between the germline ends. The CDR3 has 15 residues. The CDR3 region has the DNA TGTGCCAGCAGCGTAGGAAGACACGACTACAATGAGCAGTTCTTC. As protein: CASSVGRHDYNEQFF.

This clonotype came up many times. J is TRBJ2-7 and V is TRBV20-1; 7 nucleotides match TRBD2. Per the germline V gene, CDR1 is DFQATT and CDR2 is SNEGSKA (reference sequence). Germline trimming cut 4 bases from V and 6 bases from J; bases unmatched to any gene: 12. The CDR3 covers 14 residues. CDR3 sequence reads: CSATRTRLAAEQYF. The CDR3 nucleotides are TGCAGTGCTACACGAACTCGACTAGCCGCCGAGCAGTACTTC.

The rearrangement joins TRBV12-3 or TRBV12-4 to TRBJ1-4; D is unclear. V shed 6 bases and J shed 0 bases, with 14 bases lying between them. The CDR3 length is 16 residues. The CDR3 protein is CASSQSRRATNEKLFF. CDR3 DNA: TGTGCCAGCAGCCAATCACGTCGGGCAACTAATGAAAAACTGTTTTTT.

This clonotype showed up many times. This sequence joins TRBV12-5 and TRBJ2-7; TRBD1 aligns across 10 bases. CDR1 is LGHNT and CDR2 is FRNRAP in the germline V gene. The CDR3 sequence is 16 residues long. J was trimmed by 7 bases and V by 2 bases; bases with no gene match: 11. The DNA of the CDR3 is TGTGCTAGTGGTTTGCCGCCCGGGACAGGGGTCCGGGAGCAGTACTTC. This translates into CASGLPPGTGVREQYF.

This clonotype was observed a handful of times. The chain has TRBV27 and TRBJ2-5, with unresolved D. The CDR3 consists of 13 residues. Between the trimmed V and J ends, which lost 3 bases and 2 bases, there was a span of 7 bases. In germline, CDR1 is MNHEY, CDR2 SMNVEV (reference sequence). CDR3 bases: TGTGCCAGCAGTTTTTCGCCACAAGAGACCCAGTACTTC. It yields the protein CASSFSPQETQYF.

The chain is built from TRBV11-3 and TRBJ2-5; D may be TRBD2 (6 bases). V was cut by 5 bases and J by 4 bases, with 23 bases left in between. Germline CDR1 reads SGHNT; CDR2 reads YENEEA. The CDR3 is made up of 17 amino acids. CDR3 nucleotide sequence: TGTGCCAGCAGCCTAAATAATCGGGAGTGGGGTGGAGAGACCCAGTACTTC. Protein product: CASSLNNREWGGETQYF.

This clonotype has more than one count but fewer than ten. V gene TRBV7-2 combines with J gene TRBJ2-1, with no clear D. The CDR3 totals 12 residues. V lost 2 bases and J lost 9, with 8 bases in between. Per germline, CDR1 SGHTA and CDR2 FQGNSA. Here the CDR3 reads CASSLKLAEQFF. The CDR3 region has the DNA TGTGCCAGCAGCTTAAAACTGGCTGAGCAGTTCTTC.

This clonotype has more than one count but fewer than ten. The chain couples TRBV3-1 to TRBJ1-3; 7 bases are a match to TRBD1. V was pared by 11 bases and J by 2 bases, with 9 bases of the junction left unmatched. The germline V gene has CDR1 LGHDT and CDR2 YNNKEL (reference sequence). CDR3 length: 14 residues. The CDR3 DNA sequence: TGTGCCGCGGCACGAGGGGGCACTGGAAACACCATATATTTT. It yields the protein CAAARGGTGNTIYF.

This clonotype was detected many times. The rearrangement links TRBV11-3 to TRBJ1-1; D possibly corresponds to TRBD1 (5 bases). The CDR3 runs to 14 residues. The germline CDR1 and CDR2 sequences are SGHNT and YENEEA. Between the trimmed V and J ends, which lost 5 bases and 1 base, there was a span of 11 bases. CDR3 coding DNA: TGTGCCAGCAGCCGGCGACAGCCGAACACTGAAGCTTTCTTT. Protein product: CASSRRQPNTEAFF.

This clonotype was recorded many times. The chain carries TRBV12-3 or TRBV12-4 and TRBJ1-2; 8 bases map to TRBD1. V was pared by 6 bases and J by 2 bases, with 5 bases of the junction left unmatched. The CDR3 has 14 amino acids. The CDR3 DNA reads TGTGCCAGCAGACCAGGGGGCGGAAACTATGGCTACACCTTC. Amino acids: CASRPGGGNYGYTF.

This clonotype was seen ten or more times. The chain carries TRBV10-3 and TRBJ1-2; no clear D gene. Looked up from germline, CDR1 is ENHRY and CDR2 is SYGVKD. V lost 3 bases and J 2 bases, leaving 10 bases between the germline ends. The CDR3 is 14 amino acids. This CDR3 reads CAISEEPANYGYTF. The DNA for the CDR3 is TGTGCCATCAGTGAAGAGCCGGCAAACTATGGCTACACCTTC.